This T cell receptor beta chain was documented in a study of cytomegalovirus exposure and HLA in healthy donors. Findings and caveats of the study: Some V segments could not be told apart, so they were left out, TRBV6-2 and TRBV6-3 among them.

About this clone: Its matching antigen is unknown.

The CDR3 runs 16 residues. CDR1 is MGHDK and CDR2 is SYGVNS in the germline V gene. V trimming: 4 bases; J trimming: 0 bases; junction bases outside the gene matches: 8. The PCR employed 60 Vbeta primers together with 13 Jbeta primers. Clones were sequenced by immunoSEQ multiplex PCR, and TCRdb holds only the in-frame ones, with some missing. The sample comprises 60,000 to 95,000 clones, around 80% of which are singletons, and approximately 19% rests with the top ten. This chain links TRBV25-1 with TRBJ1-1, with 7 bases aligning to TRBD1. The sequenced material came from PBMCs. The clonotype was recovered from a man aged 65-85 years in good health and CMV-seropositive. Written as DNA, the CDR3 is TGTGCCAGCAGTGCGGGACAGACCTACATGAACACTGAAGCTTTCTTT. Protein sequence: CASSAGQTYMNTEAFF.